The 9 T cell receptor beta chains presented below share a single source sample, sequenced in a study of cytomegalovirus exposure and HLA in healthy donors. The PCR ran on 60 Vbeta and 13 Jbeta primers. Sequencing was performed with immunoSEQ multiplex PCR; in TCRdb, only in-frame clones are kept and a portion is missing. The sample has around 110,000 clones, around 85% seen once. Sequenced input: PBMCs. These receptors all stem from a man under 40 in good health and CMV-seronegative.

The chain joins TRBV28 to TRBJ2-7; tentative D call: TRBD2 (6 bases). The CDR3 is 14 amino acids. The germline V gene encodes CDR1 MDHEN and CDR2 SYDVKM. V was pared by 3 bases and J by 5 bases, with 14 bases between. Written as DNA, the CDR3 is TGTGCCAGCAGTTTCGGGGGTGCCATGGACGAGCAGTACTTC. Translation gives CASSFGGAMDEQYF.

This CDR3 is CASSRSLGTTQETQYF. CDR3 DNA sequence: TGTGCCAGCAGCCGTTCTCTCGGGACTACCCAAGAGACCCAGTACTTC. The J gene is TRBJ2-5, the V gene TRBV13, with TRBD2 matching 7 bases. Germline CDR1 and CDR2: PRHDT and FYEKMQ (reference sequence). The trim removed 5 bases at V and 1 base at J, leaving 10 bases unmatched. This CDR3 is 16 amino acids long.

In its sample, this clone was seen once. This chain connects TRBV13 to TRBJ2-7; TRBD2 agrees at 12 bases. The CDR3 contains 16 residues. V dropped 5 bases and J dropped 2; count of bases not matched to a gene: 7. Germline lookup yields CDR1 PRHDT and CDR2 FYEKMQ (reference sequence). In DNA form, the CDR3 reads TGTGCCAGCAGCGCCAGACTAGCGGGAGTAGCCTACGAGCAGTACTTC. This translates into CASSARLAGVAYEQYF.

CDR3 region: CATRQGQYEQYF. CDR3 nucleotide sequence: TGTGCCACAAGACAGGGGCAATACGAGCAGTACTTC. The chain joins TRBV28 to TRBJ2-7; 8 bases map to TRBD1. CDR3 length equals 12 residues. After removal of 10 bases from V and 4 bases from J, the junction contained 6 bases not matched to a gene. Germline V CDR1 and CDR2: MDHEN, SYDVKM.

This clone is a singleton in its sample. This sequence joins TRBV5-6 and TRBJ2-7; possible D gene TRBD1, 5 bases. The ends were cut back, 4 bases at V and 7 bases at J, with 9 bases in the middle. Germline CDR1 reads SGHDT; CDR2 reads YYEEEE. The CDR3 sequence is 11 residues long. CDR3 in DNA: TGTGCCAGCAGCCAGGGTGGGGAGCAGTACTTC. This sequence encodes CASSQGGEQYF.

This clone appeared once. V gene TRBV18 combines with J gene TRBJ1-1, with 9 bases identical to TRBD1. Losses at the gene ends were 8 bases for V and 5 bases for J; bases not matched to a gene: 9. This CDR3 has 14 amino acids. Germline-derived CDR1 and CDR2 are KGHSH and LQKENI. The CDR3 reads CASAPGQGRTEAFF. As DNA, the CDR3 is TGTGCCAGCGCGCCGGGACAGGGTAGGACTGAAGCTTTCTTT. The full variable domain, completed using reference TRBV18 and TRBJ1-1, is NAGVMQNPRHLVRRRGQEARLRCSPMKGHSHVYWYRQLPEEGLKFMVYLQKENIIDESGMPKERFSAEFPKEGPSILRIQQVVRGDSAAYFCASAPGQGRTEAFFGQGTRLTVV.

The chain couples TRBV2 to TRBJ2-5, with 9 bases that match TRBD2. The germline CDR1 and CDR2 sequences are SNHLY and FYNNEI. The V segment lost 2 bases and the J segment 1 base; nucleotides outside the gene matches: 5. The CDR3 length is 16 residues. CDR3 in DNA: TGTGCCAGCAGTGAAATTAGCGGGGGACCCCAAGAGACCCAGTACTTC. Translated: CASSEISGGPQETQYF.

The chain has TRBV18 and TRBJ1-4; TRBD1 matches at 7 bases. This CDR3 contains 15 residues. V lost 4 bases to trimming and J lost 8 bases; unmatched junction nucleotides: 10. CDR1 is KGHSH and CDR2 is LQKENI in the germline V gene. CDR3 sequence: CASSHRGQGEEKLFF. CDR3 DNA: TGTGCCAGCTCACACAGAGGTCAGGGGGAGGAAAAACTGTTTTTT.

V is TRBV19 and J is TRBJ1-1, with D perhaps matching TRBD1 (6 bases). This CDR3 is 14 amino acids long. Germline V gene sequence: CDR1 LNHDA, CDR2 SQIVND (reference sequence). With 6 bases removed from V and 1 base from J, the gap between germline ends came to 12 bases. CDR3 in amino acids: CASRQGFTNTEAFF. CDR3 DNA sequence: TGTGCCAGTAGACAGGGTTTCACGAACACTGAAGCTTTCTTT. The complete variable domain, with remaining parts taken from reference TRBV19 and TRBJ1-1, reads DGGITQSPKYLFRKEGQNVTLSCEQNLNHDAMYWYRQDPGQGLRLIYYSQIVNDFQKGDIAEGYSVSREKKESFPLTVTSAQKNPTAFYLCASRQGFTNTEAFFGQGTRLTVV.